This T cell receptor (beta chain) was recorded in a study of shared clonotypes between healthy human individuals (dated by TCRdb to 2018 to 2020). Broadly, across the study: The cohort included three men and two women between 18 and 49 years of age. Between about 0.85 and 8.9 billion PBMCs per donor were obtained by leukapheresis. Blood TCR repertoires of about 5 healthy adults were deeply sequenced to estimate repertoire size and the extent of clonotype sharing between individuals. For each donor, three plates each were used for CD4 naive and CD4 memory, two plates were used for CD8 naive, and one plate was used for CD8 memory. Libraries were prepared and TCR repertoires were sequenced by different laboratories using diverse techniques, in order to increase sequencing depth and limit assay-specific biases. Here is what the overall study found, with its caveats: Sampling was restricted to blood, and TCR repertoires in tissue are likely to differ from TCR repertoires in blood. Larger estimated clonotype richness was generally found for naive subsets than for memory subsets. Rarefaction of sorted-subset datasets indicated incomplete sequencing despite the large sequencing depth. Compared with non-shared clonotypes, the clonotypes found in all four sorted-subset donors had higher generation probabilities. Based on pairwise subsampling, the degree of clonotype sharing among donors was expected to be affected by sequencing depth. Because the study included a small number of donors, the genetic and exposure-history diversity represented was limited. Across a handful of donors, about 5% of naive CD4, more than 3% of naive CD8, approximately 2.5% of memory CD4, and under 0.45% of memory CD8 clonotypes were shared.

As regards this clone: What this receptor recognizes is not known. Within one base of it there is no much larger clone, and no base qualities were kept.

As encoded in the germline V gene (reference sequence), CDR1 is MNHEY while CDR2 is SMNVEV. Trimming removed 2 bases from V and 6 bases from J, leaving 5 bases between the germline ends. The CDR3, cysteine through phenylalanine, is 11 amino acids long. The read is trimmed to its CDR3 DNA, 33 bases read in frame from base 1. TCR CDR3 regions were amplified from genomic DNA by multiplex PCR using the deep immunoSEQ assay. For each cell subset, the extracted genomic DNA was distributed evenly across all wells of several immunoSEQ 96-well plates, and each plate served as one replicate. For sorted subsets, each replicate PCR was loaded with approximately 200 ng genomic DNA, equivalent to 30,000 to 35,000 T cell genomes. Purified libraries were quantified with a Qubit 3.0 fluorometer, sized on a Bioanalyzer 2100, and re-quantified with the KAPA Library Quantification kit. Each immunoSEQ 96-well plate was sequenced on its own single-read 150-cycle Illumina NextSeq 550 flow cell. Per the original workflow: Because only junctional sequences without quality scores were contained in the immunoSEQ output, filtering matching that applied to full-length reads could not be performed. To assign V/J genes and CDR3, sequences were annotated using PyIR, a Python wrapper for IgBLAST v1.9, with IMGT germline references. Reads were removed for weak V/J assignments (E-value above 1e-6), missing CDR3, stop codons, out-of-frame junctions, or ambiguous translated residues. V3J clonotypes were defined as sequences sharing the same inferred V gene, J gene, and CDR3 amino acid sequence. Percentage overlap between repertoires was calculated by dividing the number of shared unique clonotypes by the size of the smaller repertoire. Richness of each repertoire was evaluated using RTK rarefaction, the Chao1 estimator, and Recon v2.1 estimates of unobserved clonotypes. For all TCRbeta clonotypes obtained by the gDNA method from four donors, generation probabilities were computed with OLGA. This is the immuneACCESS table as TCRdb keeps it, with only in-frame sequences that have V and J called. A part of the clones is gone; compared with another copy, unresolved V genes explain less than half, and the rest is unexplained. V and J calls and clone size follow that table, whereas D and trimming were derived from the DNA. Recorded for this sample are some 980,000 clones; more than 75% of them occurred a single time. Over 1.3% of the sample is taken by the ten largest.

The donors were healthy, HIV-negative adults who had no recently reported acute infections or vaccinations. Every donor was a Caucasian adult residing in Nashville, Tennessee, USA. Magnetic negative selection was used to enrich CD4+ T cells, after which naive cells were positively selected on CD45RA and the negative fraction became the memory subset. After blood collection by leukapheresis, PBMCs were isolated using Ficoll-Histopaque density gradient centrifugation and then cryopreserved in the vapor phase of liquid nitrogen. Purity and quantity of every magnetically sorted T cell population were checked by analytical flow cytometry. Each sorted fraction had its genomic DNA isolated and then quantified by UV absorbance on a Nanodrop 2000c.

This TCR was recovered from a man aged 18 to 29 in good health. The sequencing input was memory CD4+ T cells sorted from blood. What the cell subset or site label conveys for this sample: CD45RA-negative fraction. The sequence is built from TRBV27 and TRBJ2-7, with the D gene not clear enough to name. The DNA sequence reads TGTGCCAGCAGTTTAGGATCCGAGCAGTACTTC. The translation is CASSLGSEQYF.